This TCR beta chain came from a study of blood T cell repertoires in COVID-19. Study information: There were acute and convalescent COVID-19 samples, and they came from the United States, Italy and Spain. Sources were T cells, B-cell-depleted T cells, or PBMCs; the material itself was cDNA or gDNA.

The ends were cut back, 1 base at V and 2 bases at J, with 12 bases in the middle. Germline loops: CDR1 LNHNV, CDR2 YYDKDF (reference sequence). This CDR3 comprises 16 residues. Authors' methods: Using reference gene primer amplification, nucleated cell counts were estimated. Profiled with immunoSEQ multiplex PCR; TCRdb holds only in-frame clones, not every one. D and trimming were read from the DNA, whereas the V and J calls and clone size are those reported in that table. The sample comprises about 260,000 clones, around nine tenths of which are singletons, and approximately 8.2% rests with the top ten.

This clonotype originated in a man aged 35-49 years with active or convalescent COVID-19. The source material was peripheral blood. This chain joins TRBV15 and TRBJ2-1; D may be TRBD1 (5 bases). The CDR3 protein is CATSRAARGTYNEQFF. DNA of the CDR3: TGTGCCACCAGCAGAGCCGCTAGGGGCACCTACAATGAGCAGTTCTTC.